The 21 T cell receptor beta chains below were found in one sample sequenced in a study of T-cell reconstitution after alpha-beta-depleted transplantation in children. Findings of the study overall: T-cell counts and diversity were attributed mostly to newly produced T cells one year after transplant.

Construction of the TCRbeta library involved unique molecular identifiers. TCRdb independently ran MiXCR on the PCR reads; one entry per CDR3 protein. The sample contains about 300,000 distinct CDR3 sequences, over 7% of which appear only once. The antigens these receptors bind are not known. Source: peripheral blood, taken 360 days after TCRalphabeta/CD19-depleted stem cell transplant. Receptors originate from a female patient aged 2-9 years who had a stem cell transplant for Fanconi anemia, so the T cells may come from the graft donor.

This clonotype was picked up a small number of times. This chain uses TRBV11-1 with TRBJ1-4; possible D gene TRBD1, 5 bases. This CDR3 has 18 amino acids. Per the germline V gene, CDR1 is SGHAT and CDR2 is FQDESV (reference sequence). Deletions cut 7 bases from V and 1 base from J, with 22 bases between. This CDR3 is CASNFMSPRRGTNEKLFF. The DNA for the CDR3 is TGTGCCAGCAACTTCATGTCCCCGCGGAGGGGAACTAATGAAAAACTGTTTTTT.

This clonotype was counted only a few times. The chain is built from TRBV18 and TRBJ2-7; 15 positions agree with TRBD2. This CDR3 comprises 18 residues. Germline assignment: CDR1 KGHSH and CDR2 LQKENI. With 3 bases clipped from V and 3 bases from J, the junction kept 9 bases outside the gene matches. In DNA, the CDR3 is TGTGCCAGCTCACCGTGGACTAGCGGGAGGGCCTCGAGCTACGAGCAGTACTTC. This gives the protein CASSPWTSGRASSYEQYF.

V gene TRBV10-3 combines with J gene TRBJ2-3, with TRBD2 matching over 7 bases. The CDR3 runs to 16 residues. Looked up from germline, CDR1 is ENHRY and CDR2 is SYGVKD. Trimming cost V 2 bases and J 2 bases; bases outside gene matches: 7. DNA for the CDR3: TGTGCCATCAGTGAGCCGACTAGCTTTTACACAGATACGCAGTATTTT. It specifies CAISEPTSFYTDTQYF.

This clonotype has at least ten counts. The V gene is TRBV28, the J gene TRBJ2-1, with 13 nucleotides matching TRBD2. The CDR3 length is 13 residues. Germline values: CDR1 MDHEN, CDR2 SYDVKM. The V and J ends lost 7 bases and 8 bases, in that order; junction bases with no gene match: 2. The CDR3 is CASITSGGDEQFF. CDR3 DNA sequence: TGTGCCAGCATAACTAGCGGGGGGGATGAGCAGTTCTTC.

The J gene is TRBJ2-2, the V gene TRBV28; 10 nucleotides line up with TRBD1. Germline lookup yields CDR1 MDHEN and CDR2 SYDVKM. The CDR3 extends over 14 amino acids. The V and J ends lost 8 bases and 6 bases, in that order; junction bases with no gene match: 6. Here the CDR3 reads CASGPTGGAGELFF. In DNA form, the CDR3 reads TGTGCCAGCGGGCCGACAGGGGGCGCCGGGGAGCTGTTTTTT.

This clonotype showed up many times. J is TRBJ2-2 and V is TRBV2, with D tentatively TRBD1 (5 bases). CDR1 is SNHLY, CDR2 FYNNEI, per germline. Trimming took off 7 bases at V and 4 bases at J, with 16 bases between the two ends. The CDR3 extends over 15 amino acids. This CDR3 is CASKKGLGFTGELFF. CDR3 DNA sequence: TGTGCCAGCAAGAAGGGGTTGGGTTTCACCGGGGAGCTGTTTTTT.

The V gene is TRBV28, the J gene TRBJ2-7; D call uncertain. The germline V and J ends were trimmed by 5 bases and 2 bases, with 10 bases remaining between them. Germline CDR1 is MDHEN and CDR2 is SYDVKM. There are 13 residues in the CDR3. The CDR3 sequence: CASSTGFPYEQYF. CDR3 sequence (DNA): TGTGCCAGCAGTACTGGGTTCCCCTACGAGCAGTACTTC.

The table lists this clonotype with many counts. V gene TRBV21-1 combines with J gene TRBJ2-7; the listed D gene, TRBD2, was not tested against the DNA. TRBV21-1 is a pseudogene. There are 16 residues in the CDR3. The CDR3 DNA reads as TGTGCCAGCAGCAAAGCGGTGGGCGGGCCCACCTACGAGCAGTACTTC. Protein: CASSKAVGGPTYEQYF.

This sequence joins TRBV5-1 and TRBJ2-5; D unresolved. Trimming took off 4 bases at V and 5 bases at J, with 15 bases between the two ends. The CDR3 totals 14 residues. From germline, CDR1 is SGHRS and CDR2 YFSETQ. CDR3 in DNA: TGCGCCAGCAGCGCTGGGCCTACGATGGAGACCCAGTACTTC. It yields the protein CASSAGPTMETQYF.

The sample holds a few counts of this clonotype. The genes are TRBV19 and TRBJ1-2; TRBD1 might be the D (5 bases). Germline CDR1 is LNHDA and CDR2 is SQIVND (reference sequence). The V end was cut by 9 bases, the J end by 3 bases, with 14 bases between. The CDR3 consists of 13 residues. The CDR3 here is CASGDRGDYGYTF. For the CDR3, the DNA is TGTGCCAGCGGCGATAGGGGAGACTATGGCTACACCTTC.

This clonotype was seen a few times. The rearrangement links TRBV30 to TRBJ1-1; D unclear. Germline CDR1 and CDR2: GTSNPN and SVGIG (reference sequence). CDR3 size: 13 residues. V was clipped by 0 bases and J by 4 bases, with 9 bases between them. The CDR3, as DNA: TGTGCCTGGAGTGTTGGGTGGACCACTGAAGCTTTCTTT. It specifies CAWSVGWTTEAFF.

This clonotype was found many times. The J gene is TRBJ2-7, the V gene TRBV27; TRBD1 aligns across 7 bases. The CDR3 runs to 15 residues. V trimming: 6 bases; J trimming: 4 bases; junction bases outside the gene matches: 12. Per germline, CDR1 MNHEY and CDR2 SMNVEV (reference sequence). The CDR3 DNA sequence: TGTGCCAGCAGCCAGACCGGGACAGCCCCATACGAGCAGTACTTC. Encoded protein: CASSQTGTAPYEQYF.

This clonotype was seen ten or more times. This chain uses TRBV3-1 with TRBJ2-1; D not certain. CDR1 LGHDT and CDR2 YNNKEL come from the germline V gene (reference sequence). The length of the CDR3 is 16 residues. The V end lost 4 bases, the J end lost 3 bases, and 16 bases lay between the germline ends. Here the CDR3 reads CASSPPRTRYYNEQFF. DNA for the CDR3: TGTGCCAGCAGCCCCCCCCGGACCCGGTACTACAATGAGCAGTTCTTC.

This clonotype was seen a few times. The rearrangement joins TRBV3-1 to TRBJ2-7, with TRBD2 identical over 11 bases. The CDR3 extends over 17 amino acids. Trimming took 2 bases from V and 6 from J; bases not matched to a gene: 12. Per the germline V gene, CDR1 is LGHDT and CDR2 is YNNKEL (reference sequence). The CDR3 region is CASSQLPLTSGAGEQYF. CDR3 bases: TGTGCCAGCAGCCAACTCCCCTTGACTAGCGGGGCAGGCGAGCAGTACTTC.

This clonotype turned up a few times. The rearrangement joins TRBV2 to TRBJ2-2; D may be TRBD2 (5 bases). The CDR3 has 16 residues. Germline values: CDR1 SNHLY, CDR2 FYNNEI. V was pared by 9 bases and J by 0 bases, with 17 bases between. The CDR3 sequence is CARARSSSPNTGELFF. In DNA, the CDR3 is TGTGCCAGAGCCAGGTCTAGCTCTCCGAACACCGGGGAGCTGTTTTTT.

This clonotype was recorded many times. This chain uses TRBV7-2 with TRBJ2-2; 14 nucleotides align to TRBD2. The germline V gene encodes CDR1 SGHTA and CDR2 FQGNSA. V shed 5 bases, J shed 4 bases, and the junction held 3 bases outside the gene matches. The CDR3 sequence is 16 residues long. The CDR3 protein is CASSLGTSGSTGELFF. CDR3 DNA sequence: TGTGCCAGCAGCCTAGGGACTAGCGGGAGCACCGGGGAGCTGTTTTTT.

The chain joins TRBV6-5 to TRBJ2-1, with D possibly TRBD1 on 5 matching bases. The V end lost 0 bases, the J end lost 8 bases, and 20 bases lay between the germline ends. This CDR3 region has 17 residues. Germline lookup yields CDR1 MNHEY and CDR2 SVGAGI. The CDR3 spells CASSYSRNQGRVDEQFF. CDR3 DNA: TGTGCCAGCAGTTACTCGAGGAACCAGGGCCGGGTGGATGAGCAGTTCTTC.

In its sample, this clonotype was seen many times. The chain combines TRBV7-6 with TRBJ2-7; D not resolved. Germline-derived CDR1 and CDR2 are SGHVS and FNYEAQ. The CDR3 totals 14 residues. Trimming removed 4 bases from V and 0 bases from J, with 10 bases in between. The CDR3: CASSSRNGSYEQYF. The CDR3 DNA reads TGTGCCAGCAGCTCTAGGAACGGCTCCTACGAGCAGTACTTC.

This clonotype came up many times. The rearrangement uses TRBV5-1 and TRBJ1-5; D uncertain. The CDR3 contains 13 residues. V was clipped by 7 bases and J by 4 bases, with 12 bases between them. CDR1 is SGHRS, CDR2 YFSETQ, per germline. This chain's CDR3 is CASGVDSNQPQHF. The CDR3 bases are TGCGCCAGCGGAGTAGACTCAAATCAGCCCCAGCATTTT.

This clonotype was detected many times. The CDR3 region is CASSTRGILNTEAFF. The CDR3 region has the DNA TGTGCCAGCAGTACGCGGGGTATCCTGAACACTGAAGCTTTCTTT. The chain couples TRBV12-3 or TRBV12-4 to TRBJ1-1; D is ambiguous. With 5 bases removed from V and 0 bases from J, the gap between germline ends came to 13 bases. This CDR3 comprises 15 residues.

The table lists this clonotype with many counts. V is TRBV29-1 and J is TRBJ2-6, with unresolved D. V lost 4 bases and J lost 0, with 10 bases in between. The germline V gene has CDR1 SQVTM and CDR2 ANQGSEA. The CDR3 runs 15 residues. The CDR3 sequence: CSVGTTGSGANVLTF. The DNA of the CDR3 is TGCAGCGTTGGGACCACGGGCTCTGGGGCCAACGTCCTGACTTTC.